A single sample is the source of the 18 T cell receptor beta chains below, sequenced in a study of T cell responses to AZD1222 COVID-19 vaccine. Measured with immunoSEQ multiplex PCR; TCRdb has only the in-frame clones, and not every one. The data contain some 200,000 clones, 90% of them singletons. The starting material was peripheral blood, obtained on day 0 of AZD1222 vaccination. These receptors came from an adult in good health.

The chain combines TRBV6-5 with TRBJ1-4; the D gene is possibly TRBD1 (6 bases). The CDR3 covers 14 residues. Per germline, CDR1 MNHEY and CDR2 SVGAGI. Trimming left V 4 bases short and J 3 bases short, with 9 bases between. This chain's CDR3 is CASSWGAPNEKLFF. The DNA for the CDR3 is TGTGCCAGCAGTTGGGGGGCGCCTAATGAAAAACTGTTTTTT.

The DNA for the CDR3 is TGCGCCAGCAGCTTGGGGACACAGAATGAGCAGTTCTTC. Translating gives CASSLGTQNEQFF. The chain recombines TRBV5-1 with TRBJ2-1; the D gene is possibly TRBD1 (5 bases). The CDR3 consists of 13 residues. Trimming pared 0 bases from V and 7 bases from J, leaving 8 bases between. The V gene's germline CDR1 is SGHRS and CDR2 YFSETQ.

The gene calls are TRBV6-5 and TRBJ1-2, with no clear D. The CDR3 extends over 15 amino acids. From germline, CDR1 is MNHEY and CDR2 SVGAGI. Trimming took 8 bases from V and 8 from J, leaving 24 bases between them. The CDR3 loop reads CASAEDSRIFGGYTF. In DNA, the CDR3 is TGTGCCAGCGCCGAGGATTCTCGGATCTTTGGAGGCTACACCTTC.

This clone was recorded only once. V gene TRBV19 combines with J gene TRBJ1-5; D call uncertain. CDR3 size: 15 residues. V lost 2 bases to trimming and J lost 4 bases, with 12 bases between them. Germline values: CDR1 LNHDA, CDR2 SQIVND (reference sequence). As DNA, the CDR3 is TGTGCCAGTAGTATAATGGTCGATAGGAATCAGCCCCAGCATTTT. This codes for CASSIMVDRNQPQHF.

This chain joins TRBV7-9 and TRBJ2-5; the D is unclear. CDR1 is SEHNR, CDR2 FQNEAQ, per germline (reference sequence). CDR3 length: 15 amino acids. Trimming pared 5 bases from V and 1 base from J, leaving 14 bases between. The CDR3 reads CASSQQTGFQETQYF. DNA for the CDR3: TGTGCCAGCAGCCAGCAGACGGGTTTCCAAGAGACCCAGTACTTC.

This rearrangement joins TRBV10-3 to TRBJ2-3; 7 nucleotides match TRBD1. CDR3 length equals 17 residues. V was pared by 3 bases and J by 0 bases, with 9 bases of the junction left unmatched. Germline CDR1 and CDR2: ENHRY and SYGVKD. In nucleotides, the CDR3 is TGTGCCATCAGTGATGCTGACAGGGTCCAAAGCACAGATACGCAGTATTTT. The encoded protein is CAISDADRVQSTDTQYF.

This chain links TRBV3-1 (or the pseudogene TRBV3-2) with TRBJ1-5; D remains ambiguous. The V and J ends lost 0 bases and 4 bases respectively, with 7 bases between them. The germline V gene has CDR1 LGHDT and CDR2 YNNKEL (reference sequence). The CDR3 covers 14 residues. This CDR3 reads CASSQDGGNQPQHF. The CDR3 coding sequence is TGTGCCAGCAGCCAAGATGGTGGAAATCAGCCCCAGCATTTT.

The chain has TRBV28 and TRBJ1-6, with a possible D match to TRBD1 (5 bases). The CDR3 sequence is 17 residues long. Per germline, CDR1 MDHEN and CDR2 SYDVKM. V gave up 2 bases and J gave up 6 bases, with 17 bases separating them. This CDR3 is CASSLPTGTSGNSPLHF. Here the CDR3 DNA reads TGTGCCAGCAGTTTACCTACCGGGACCTCGGGTAATTCACCCCTCCACTTT.

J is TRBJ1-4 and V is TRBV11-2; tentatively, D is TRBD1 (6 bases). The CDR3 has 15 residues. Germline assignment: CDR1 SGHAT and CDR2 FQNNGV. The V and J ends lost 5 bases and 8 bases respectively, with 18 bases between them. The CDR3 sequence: CASSPHGGGGEKLFF. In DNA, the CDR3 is TGTGCCAGCAGCCCCCACGGAGGCGGGGGCGAAAAACTGTTTTTT.

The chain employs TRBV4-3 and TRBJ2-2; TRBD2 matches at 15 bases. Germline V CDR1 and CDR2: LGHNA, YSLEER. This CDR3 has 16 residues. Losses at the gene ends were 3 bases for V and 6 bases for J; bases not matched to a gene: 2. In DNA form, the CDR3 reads TGCGCCAGCAGCCATGGACTAGCGGGAGGGGCCGGGGAGCTGTTTTTT. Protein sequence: CASSHGLAGGAGELFF.

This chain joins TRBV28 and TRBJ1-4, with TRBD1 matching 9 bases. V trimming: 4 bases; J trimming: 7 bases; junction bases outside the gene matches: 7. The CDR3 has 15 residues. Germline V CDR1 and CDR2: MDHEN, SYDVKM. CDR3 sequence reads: CASSSAGTGSEKLFF. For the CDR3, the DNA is TGTGCCAGCAGTTCCGCCGGGACAGGGTCTGAAAAACTGTTTTTT.

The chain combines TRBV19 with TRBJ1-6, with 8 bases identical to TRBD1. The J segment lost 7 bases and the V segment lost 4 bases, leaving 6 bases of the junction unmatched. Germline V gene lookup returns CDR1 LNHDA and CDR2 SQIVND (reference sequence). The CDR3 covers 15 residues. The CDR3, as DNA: TGTGCCAGTAGTACTGGACAGGGAAGCAATTCACCCCTCCACTTT. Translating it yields CASSTGQGSNSPLHF.

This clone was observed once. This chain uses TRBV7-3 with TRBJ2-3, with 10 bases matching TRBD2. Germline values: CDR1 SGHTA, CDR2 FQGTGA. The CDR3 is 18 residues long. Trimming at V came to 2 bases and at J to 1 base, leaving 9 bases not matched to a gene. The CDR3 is CASSLLSGGTSGTDTQYF. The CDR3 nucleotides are TGTGCCAGCAGCTTACTCTCGGGAGGGACTAGCGGCACAGATACGCAGTATTTT.

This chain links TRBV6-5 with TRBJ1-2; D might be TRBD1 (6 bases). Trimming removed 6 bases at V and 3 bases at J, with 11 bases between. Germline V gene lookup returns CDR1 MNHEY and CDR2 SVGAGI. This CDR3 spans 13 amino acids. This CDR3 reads CASSHGQYYGYTF. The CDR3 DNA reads TGTGCCAGCAGCCACGGACAGTACTATGGCTACACCTTC.

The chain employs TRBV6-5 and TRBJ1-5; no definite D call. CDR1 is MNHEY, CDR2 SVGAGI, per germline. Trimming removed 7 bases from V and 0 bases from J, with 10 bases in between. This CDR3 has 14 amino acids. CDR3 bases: TGTGCCAGCATGACAAGCCATAGCAATCAGCCCCAGCATTTT. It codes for CASMTSHSNQPQHF.

The CDR3 loop is CASRPPGGSGNTIYF. DNA of the CDR3: TGTGCCAGTAGGCCCCCCGGGGGCTCTGGAAACACCATATATTTT. This chain uses TRBV19 with TRBJ1-3; TRBD1 is a possible D gene (5 bases). Germline V gives CDR1 LNHDA, CDR2 SQIVND (reference sequence). This CDR3 has 15 amino acids. The germline V and J ends were trimmed by 6 bases and 0 bases, with 12 bases remaining between them.

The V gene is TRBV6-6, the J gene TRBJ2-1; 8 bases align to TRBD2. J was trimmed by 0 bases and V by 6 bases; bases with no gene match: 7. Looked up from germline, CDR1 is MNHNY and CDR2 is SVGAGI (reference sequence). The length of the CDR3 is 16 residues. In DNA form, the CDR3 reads TGTGCCAGCAGAGACACTAGCGGACGCTCCTACAATGAGCAGTTCTTC. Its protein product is CASRDTSGRSYNEQFF.

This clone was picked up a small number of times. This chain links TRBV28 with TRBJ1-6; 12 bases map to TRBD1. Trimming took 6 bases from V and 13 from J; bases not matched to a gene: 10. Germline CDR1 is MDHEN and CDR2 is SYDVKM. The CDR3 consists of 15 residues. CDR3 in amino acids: CASSLSGTGGRPLHF. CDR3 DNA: TGTGCCAGCAGCTTAAGCGGGACAGGGGGCCGCCCCCTCCACTTT.